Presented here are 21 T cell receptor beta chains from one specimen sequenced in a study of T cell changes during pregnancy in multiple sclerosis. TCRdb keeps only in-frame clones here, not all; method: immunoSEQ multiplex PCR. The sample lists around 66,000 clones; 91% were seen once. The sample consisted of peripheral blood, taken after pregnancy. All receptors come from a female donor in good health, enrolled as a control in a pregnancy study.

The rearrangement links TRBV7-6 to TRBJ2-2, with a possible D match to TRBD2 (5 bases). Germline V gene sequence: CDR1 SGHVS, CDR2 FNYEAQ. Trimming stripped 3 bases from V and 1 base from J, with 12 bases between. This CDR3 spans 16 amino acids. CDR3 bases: TGTGCCAGCAGCTTTGGACTGGAAAAGAACACCGGGGAGCTGTTTTTT. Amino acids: CASSFGLEKNTGELFF.

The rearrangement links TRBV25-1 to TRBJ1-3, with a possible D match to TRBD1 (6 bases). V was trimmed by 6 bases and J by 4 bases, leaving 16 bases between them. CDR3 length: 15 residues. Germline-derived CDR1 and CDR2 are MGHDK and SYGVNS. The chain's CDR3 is CASSLLGGNGNTIYF. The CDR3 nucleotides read TGTGCCAGCAGCCTATTAGGGGGTAACGGAAACACCATATATTTT.

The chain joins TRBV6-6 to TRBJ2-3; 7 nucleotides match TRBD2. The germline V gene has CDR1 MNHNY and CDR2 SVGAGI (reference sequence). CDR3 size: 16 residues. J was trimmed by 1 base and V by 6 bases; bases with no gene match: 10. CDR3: CASSGLSRGGTDTQYF. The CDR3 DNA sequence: TGTGCCAGCAGCGGACTCTCACGGGGGGGCACAGATACGCAGTATTTT.

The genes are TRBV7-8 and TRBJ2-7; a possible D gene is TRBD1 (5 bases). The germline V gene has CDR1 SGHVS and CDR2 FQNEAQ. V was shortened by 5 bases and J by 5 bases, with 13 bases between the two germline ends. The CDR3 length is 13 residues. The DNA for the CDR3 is TGTGCCAGCAGCCCCAGGGTTTTTGACGAGCAGTACTTC. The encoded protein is CASSPRVFDEQYF.

CDR3 residues: CASSEASGVGYGYTF. The CDR3 DNA sequence: TGTGCCAGCAGTGAAGCGTCAGGGGTCGGCTATGGCTACACCTTC. The chain recombines TRBV6-1 with TRBJ1-2; possibly TRBD1 for D (6 bases). The CDR3 extends over 15 amino acids. Germline V gene sequence: CDR1 MNHNS, CDR2 SASEGT. With 0 bases removed from V and 4 bases from J, the gap between germline ends came to 12 bases.

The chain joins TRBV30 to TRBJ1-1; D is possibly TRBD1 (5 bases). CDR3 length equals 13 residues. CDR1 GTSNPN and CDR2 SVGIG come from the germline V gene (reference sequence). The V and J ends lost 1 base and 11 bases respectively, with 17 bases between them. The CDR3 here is CAWSAISPRDAFF. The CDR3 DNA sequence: TGTGCCTGGAGTGCCATATCCCCCAGGGATGCTTTCTTT. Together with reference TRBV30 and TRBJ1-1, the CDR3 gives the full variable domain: SQTIHQWPATLVQPVGSPLSLECTVEGTSNPNLYWYRQAAGRGLQLLFYSVGIGQISSEVPQNLSASRPQDRQFILSSKKLLLSDSGFYLCAWSAISPRDAFFGQGTRLTVV.

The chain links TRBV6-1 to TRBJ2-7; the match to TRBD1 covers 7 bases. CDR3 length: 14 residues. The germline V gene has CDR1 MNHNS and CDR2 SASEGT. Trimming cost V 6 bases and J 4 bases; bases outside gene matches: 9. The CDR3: CASSFGTARYEQYF. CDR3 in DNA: TGTGCCAGCAGCTTCGGGACAGCGAGATACGAGCAGTACTTC.

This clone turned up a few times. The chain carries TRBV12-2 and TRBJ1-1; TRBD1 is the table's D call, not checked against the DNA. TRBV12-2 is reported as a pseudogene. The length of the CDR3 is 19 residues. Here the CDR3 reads CASRLALTGTGGRDTEAFF. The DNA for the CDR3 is TGTGCAAGTCGCTTAGCCCTAACCGGGACAGGGGGCCGTGACACTGAAGCTTTCTTT.

The CDR3 sequence: CASNAQGSESPLHF. DNA for the CDR3: TGTGCCAGCAATGCACAGGGATCCGAATCACCCCTCCACTTT. This rearrangement joins TRBV2 to TRBJ1-6, with a possible D match to TRBD1 (6 bases). CDR1 is SNHLY, CDR2 FYNNEI, per germline. This CDR3 has 14 residues. V was cut by 7 bases and J by 10 bases, with 17 bases left in between.

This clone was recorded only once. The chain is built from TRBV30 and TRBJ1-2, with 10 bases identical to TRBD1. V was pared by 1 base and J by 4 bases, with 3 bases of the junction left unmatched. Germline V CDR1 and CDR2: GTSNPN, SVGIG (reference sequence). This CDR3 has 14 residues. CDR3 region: CAWSEDRGTYGYTF. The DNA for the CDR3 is TGTGCCTGGAGTGAGGACAGGGGGACCTATGGCTACACCTTC.

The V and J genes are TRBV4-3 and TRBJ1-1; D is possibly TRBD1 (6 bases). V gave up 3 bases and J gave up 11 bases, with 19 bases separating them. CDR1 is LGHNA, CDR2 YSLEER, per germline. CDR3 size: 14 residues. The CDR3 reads CASSQGGQTVGAFF. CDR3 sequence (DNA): TGCGCCAGCAGCCAGGGTGGACAGACCGTTGGGGCTTTCTTT.

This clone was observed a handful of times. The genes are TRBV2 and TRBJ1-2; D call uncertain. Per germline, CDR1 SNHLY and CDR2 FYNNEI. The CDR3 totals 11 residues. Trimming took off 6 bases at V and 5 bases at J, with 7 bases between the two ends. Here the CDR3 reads CASRLRYGYTF. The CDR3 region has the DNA TGTGCCAGCAGGTTACGGTATGGCTACACCTTC.

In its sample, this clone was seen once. The chain's CDR3 is CASSEGGRGGAPQQYF. The CDR3 DNA reads as TGTGCCAGCAGTGAAGGGGGGAGGGGTGGGGCCCCCCAGCAGTACTTC. The chain is built from TRBV6-1 and TRBJ2-7, with 7 bases lining up with TRBD2. CDR1 is MNHNS, CDR2 SASEGT, per germline. The CDR3 spans 16 residues. Losses at the gene ends were 1 base for V and 8 bases for J; bases not matched to a gene: 14.

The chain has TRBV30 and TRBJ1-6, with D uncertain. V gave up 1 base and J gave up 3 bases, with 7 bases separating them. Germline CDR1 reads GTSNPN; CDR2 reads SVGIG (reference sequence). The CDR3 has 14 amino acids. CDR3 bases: TGTGCCTGGAGTGAATCAGGCTATAATTCACCCCTCCACTTT. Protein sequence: CAWSESGYNSPLHF.

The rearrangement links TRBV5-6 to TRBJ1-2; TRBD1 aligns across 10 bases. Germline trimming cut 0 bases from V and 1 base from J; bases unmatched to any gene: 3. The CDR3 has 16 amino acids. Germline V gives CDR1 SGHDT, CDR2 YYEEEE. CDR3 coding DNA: TGTGCCAGCAGCTTGGGGGACAGGGGAGGTAACTATGGCTACACCTTC. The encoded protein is CASSLGDRGGNYGYTF.

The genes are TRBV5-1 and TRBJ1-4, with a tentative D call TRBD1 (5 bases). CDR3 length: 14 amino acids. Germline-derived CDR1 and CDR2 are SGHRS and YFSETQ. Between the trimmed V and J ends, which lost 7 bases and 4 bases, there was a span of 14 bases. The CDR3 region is CASASAGVNEKLFF. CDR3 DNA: TGCGCCAGCGCCTCGGCGGGGGTTAATGAAAAACTGTTTTTT. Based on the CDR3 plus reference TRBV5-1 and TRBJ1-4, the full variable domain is KAGVTQTPRYLIKTRGQQVTLSCSPISGHRSVSWYQQTPGQGLQFLFEYFSETQRNKGNFPGRFSGRQFSNSRSEMNVSTLELGDSALYLCASASAGVNEKLFFGSGTQLSVL.

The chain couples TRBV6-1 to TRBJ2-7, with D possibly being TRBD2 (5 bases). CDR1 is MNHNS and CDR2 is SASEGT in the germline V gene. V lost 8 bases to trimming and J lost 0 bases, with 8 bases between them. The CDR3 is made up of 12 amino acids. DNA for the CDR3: TGTGCCAGCCGGGAAAGCTCCTACGAGCAGTACTTC. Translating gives CASRESSYEQYF.

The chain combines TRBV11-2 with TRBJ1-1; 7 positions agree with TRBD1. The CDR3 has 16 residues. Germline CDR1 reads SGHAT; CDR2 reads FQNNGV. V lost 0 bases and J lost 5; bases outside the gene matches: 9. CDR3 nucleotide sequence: TGTGCCAGCAGCTTAGAGAGGCAGGGGGGCGGAACTGAAGCTTTCTTT. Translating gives CASSLERQGGGTEAFF. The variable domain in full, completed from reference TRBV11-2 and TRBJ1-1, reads EAGVAQSPRYKIIEKRQSVAFWCNPISGHATLYWYQQILGQGPKLLIQFQNNGVVDDSQLPKDRFSAERLKGVDSTLKIQPAKLEDSAVYLCASSLERQGGGTEAFFGQGTRLTVV.

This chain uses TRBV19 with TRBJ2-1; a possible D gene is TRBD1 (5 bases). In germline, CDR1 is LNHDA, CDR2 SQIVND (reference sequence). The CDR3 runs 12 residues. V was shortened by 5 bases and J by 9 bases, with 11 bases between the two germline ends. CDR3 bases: TGTGCCAGTAGTCTGGGGCGTGGTGAGCAGTTCTTC. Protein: CASSLGRGEQFF.

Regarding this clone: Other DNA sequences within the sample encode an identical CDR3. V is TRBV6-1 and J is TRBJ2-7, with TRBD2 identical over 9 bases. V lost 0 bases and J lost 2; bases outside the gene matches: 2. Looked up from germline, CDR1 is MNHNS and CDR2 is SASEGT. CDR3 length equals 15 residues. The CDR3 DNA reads TGTGCCAGCAGTGAAGCGCGGGGGGGTCCCTACGAGCAGTACTTC. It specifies CASSEARGGPYEQYF.

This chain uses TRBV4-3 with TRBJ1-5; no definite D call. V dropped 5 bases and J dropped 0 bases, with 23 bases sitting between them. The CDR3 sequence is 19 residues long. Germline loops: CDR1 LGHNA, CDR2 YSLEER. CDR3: CASSYIPMAAPYSNQPQHF. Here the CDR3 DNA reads TGCGCCAGCAGCTACATACCTATGGCGGCCCCCTATAGCAATCAGCCCCAGCATTTT.